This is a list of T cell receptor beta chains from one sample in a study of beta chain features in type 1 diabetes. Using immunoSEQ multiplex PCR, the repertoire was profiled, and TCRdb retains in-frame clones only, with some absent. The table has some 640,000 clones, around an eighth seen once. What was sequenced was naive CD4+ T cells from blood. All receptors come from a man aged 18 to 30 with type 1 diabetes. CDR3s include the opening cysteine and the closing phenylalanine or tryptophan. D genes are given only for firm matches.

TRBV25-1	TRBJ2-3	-	CASRRVTPTDTQYF
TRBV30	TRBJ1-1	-	CAWSFSTINTEAFF
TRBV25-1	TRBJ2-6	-	CASSGGAGSGANVLTF
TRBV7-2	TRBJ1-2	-	CASSLARERNYGYTF
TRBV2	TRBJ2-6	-	CATTSAGPGSGANVLTF
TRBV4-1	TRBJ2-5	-	CASSQDKGLRQETQYF
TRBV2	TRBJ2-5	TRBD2	CASGLAARETQYF
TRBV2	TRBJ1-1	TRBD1	CASIRPQGEGAEAFF
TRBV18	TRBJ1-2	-	CASSPPSGRGQGYGYTF
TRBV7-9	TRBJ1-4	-	CASSWTSTNEKLFF
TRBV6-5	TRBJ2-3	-	CASSYDGLTDTQYF
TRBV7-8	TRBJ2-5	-	CASSDHRGPQYF
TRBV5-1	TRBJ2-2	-	CASSLDRKGSGELFF
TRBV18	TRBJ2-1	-	CASLRALGNEQFF
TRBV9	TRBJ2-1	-	CASSPSPGDSNEQFF
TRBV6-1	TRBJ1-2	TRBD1	CASSRTGPGDGYTF
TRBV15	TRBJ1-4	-	CATSRGPRLFF
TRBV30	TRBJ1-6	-	CAWSVPPGSSPLHF
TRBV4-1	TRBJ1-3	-	CASSQVTTDSGNTIYF
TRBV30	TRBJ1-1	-	CAWSFRGRLNTEAFF
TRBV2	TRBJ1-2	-	CASGEGPGGYTF
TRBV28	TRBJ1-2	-	CASSSNRYGYTF
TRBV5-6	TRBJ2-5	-	CASSLQNQETQYF
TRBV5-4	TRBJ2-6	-	CASSSQGLGANVLTF
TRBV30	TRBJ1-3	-	CAWSPPGNTIYF
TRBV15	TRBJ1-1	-	CATTRERMNTEAFF
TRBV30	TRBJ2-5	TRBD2	CAWSWGLAAETQYF
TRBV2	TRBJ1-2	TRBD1	CASEVQGASNYGYTF
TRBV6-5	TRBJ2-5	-	CASRGTDVGLTQYF
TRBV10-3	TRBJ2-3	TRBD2	CAISDPPGTSGGSSTDTQYF
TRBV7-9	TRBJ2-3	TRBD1	CASSLDRGSTDTQYF
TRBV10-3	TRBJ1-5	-	CAIRGGDSNQPQHF
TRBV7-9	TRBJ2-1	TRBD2	CASSPRGGGDRYNEQFF
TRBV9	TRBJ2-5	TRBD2	CASSQVASGQETQYF
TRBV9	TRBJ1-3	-	CASSDSQGWGNTIYF
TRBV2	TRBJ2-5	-	CASSFEVQETQYF
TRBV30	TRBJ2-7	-	CASGSGFGYEQYF
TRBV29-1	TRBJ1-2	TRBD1	CSGGQGALGYTF
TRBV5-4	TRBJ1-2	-	CASSLGLKGYGYTF
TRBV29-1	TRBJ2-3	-	CSVDGYNTDTQYF
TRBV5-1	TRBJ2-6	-	CASSSASGANVLTF
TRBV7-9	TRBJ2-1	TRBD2	CASSLGGVAGAYNEQFF
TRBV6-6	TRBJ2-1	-	CASSSGFGGNEQFF
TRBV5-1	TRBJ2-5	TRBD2	CASSFGLADAQETQYF
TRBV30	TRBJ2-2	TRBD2	CALLAENTGELFF
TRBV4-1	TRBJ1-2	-	CASSRGAQVDYGYTF
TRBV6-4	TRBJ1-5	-	CASSDSLDGFNQPQHF
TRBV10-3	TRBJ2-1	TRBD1	CAISERKGQGADEQFF
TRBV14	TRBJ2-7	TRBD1	CASSAGDRGYEQYF
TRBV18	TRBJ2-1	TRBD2	CASSPLLAGGINEQFF
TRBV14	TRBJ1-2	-	CASSPKLGRWYGYTF
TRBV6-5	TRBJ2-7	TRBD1	CASSFGQGRGEQYF
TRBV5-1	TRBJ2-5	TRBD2	CASSQTSGQETQYF